Below, 14 T cell receptor beta chains from the same sample are listed, as sequenced in a study of blood T cell repertoires in COVID-19. Some clones are missing from TCRdb's copy, which holds only in-frame ones; the method was immunoSEQ multiplex PCR. The repertoire holds roughly 330,000 clones, about 84% seen once, with about 1.7% in the top ten. The material sequenced was peripheral blood. Receptors originate from a woman aged 50 to 60 with acute or convalescent COVID-19.

The CDR3 nucleotides read TGTGCCACCAGTGATTCCCGGACAGGGAATGAAAAACTGTTTTTT. This translates into CATSDSRTGNEKLFF. V gene TRBV24-1 combines with J gene TRBJ1-4; 8 bases align to TRBD1. Germline V lookup: CDR1 KGHDR, CDR2 SFDVKD. After removal of 2 bases from V and 5 bases from J, the junction contained 3 bases not matched to a gene. The CDR3 length is 15 residues.

The chain has TRBV6-5 and TRBJ1-2; D gene unclear. The germline V gene has CDR1 MNHEY and CDR2 SVGAGI. Trimming took 4 bases from V and 7 from J, leaving 22 bases between them. The CDR3 is 16 amino acids. In nucleotides, the CDR3 is TGTGCCAGCAGTTTCACAAACCCCTCAGGTTTAGGTGGCTACACCTTC. This gives the protein CASSFTNPSGLGGYTF.

V and J are TRBV18 and TRBJ2-7; 7 bases fit TRBD2. Germline V CDR1 and CDR2: KGHSH, LQKENI. The length of the CDR3 is 14 residues. J lost 6 bases, V lost 7 bases, and 12 bases had no gene match. CDR3 bases: TGTGCCAGCTGGCGGGGGAGCGGGGCTGCCGAGCAGTACTTC. This translates into CASWRGSGAAEQYF.

This clone has a handful of counts. V gene TRBV24-1 combines with J gene TRBJ1-2; no clear D. Germline CDR1 is KGHDR and CDR2 is SFDVKD. The ends were cut back, 1 base at V and 2 bases at J, with 7 bases in the middle. CDR3 size: 14 residues. The CDR3 sequence: CATSDFLRNYGYTF. The CDR3 region has the DNA TGTGCCACCAGTGATTTCCTAAGAAACTATGGCTACACCTTC.

The chain carries TRBV6-1 and TRBJ2-1; 10 nucleotides line up with TRBD2. This CDR3 is 16 amino acids long. Germline lookup yields CDR1 MNHNS and CDR2 SASEGT. V gave up 2 bases and J gave up 4 bases; unmatched junction bases: 5. The chain's CDR3 is CASSEMLAGVYNEQFF. The CDR3 region has the DNA TGTGCCAGCAGTGAAATGCTAGCGGGAGTATACAATGAGCAGTTCTTC.

The genes are TRBV4-3 and TRBJ1-1; D gene ambiguous. The CDR3 runs to 14 residues. Germline CDR1 reads LGHNA; CDR2 reads YSLEER. Trimming pared 3 bases from V and 3 bases from J, leaving 11 bases between. This CDR3 reads CASSHTPGDTEAFF. The CDR3 DNA reads TGCGCCAGCAGCCATACGCCCGGGGACACTGAAGCTTTCTTT.

Only a few counts were recorded for this clone. The chain carries TRBV7-9 and TRBJ2-7; 7 bases are a match to TRBD2. Trimming at V came to 3 bases and at J to 3 bases, leaving 2 bases not matched to a gene. Germline V gene data show CDR1 as SEHNR and CDR2 as FQNEAQ (reference sequence). This CDR3 has 13 amino acids. The CDR3 DNA sequence: TGTGCCAGCAGCTTGGGAGGGGACTACGAGCAGTACTTC. Translation gives CASSLGGDYEQYF.

This sequence joins TRBV7-2 and TRBJ1-3; D may be TRBD1 (5 bases). The CDR3 is 16 residues long. V shed 1 base and J shed 7 bases, with 17 bases lying between them. The germline V gene encodes CDR1 SGHTA and CDR2 FQGNSA. CDR3 sequence (DNA): TGTGCCAGCAGCTTAGAGACAAGGGGCGCGTACAACACCATATATTTT. Translating gives CASSLETRGAYNTIYF. The full variable domain, in which reference TRBV7-2 and TRBJ1-3 provide the parts outside the CDR3, is GAGVSQSPSNKVTEKGKDVELRCDPISGHTALYWYRQSLGQGLEFLIYFQGNSAPDKSGLPSDRFSAERTGGSVSTLTIQRTQQEDSAVYLCASSLETRGAYNTIYFGEGSWLTVV.

V and J are TRBV28 and TRBJ2-7, with D possibly being TRBD1 (5 bases). The germline V gene encodes CDR1 MDHEN and CDR2 SYDVKM. This CDR3 is built from 11 residues. V lost 8 bases, J lost 6 bases, and 11 bases lay in between. The CDR3 nucleotides read TGTGCCAGCTGGCAGGGTTTCGAGCAGTACTTC. As protein: CASWQGFEQYF.

This clone was detected a few times. The V call is TRBV10-3, the J call TRBJ1-5, with D possibly TRBD1 on 6 matching bases. Germline V gives CDR1 ENHRY, CDR2 SYGVKD. V lost 0 bases to trimming and J lost 7 bases, with 10 bases between them. The CDR3 loop spans 14 amino acids. The CDR3 here is CAISESGGEQPQHF. CDR3 DNA sequence: TGTGCCATCAGTGAGTCTGGGGGCGAACAGCCCCAGCATTTT.

V gene TRBV18 combines with J gene TRBJ1-2; 8 bases are shared with TRBD1. The CDR3 length is 13 residues. Germline lookup yields CDR1 KGHSH and CDR2 LQKENI. V was pared by 2 bases and J by 7 bases, with 3 bases of the junction left unmatched. Here the CDR3 reads CASSPGQGVGYTF. The CDR3 DNA reads TGTGCCAGCTCACCAGGACAGGGTGTTGGCTACACCTTC.

The genes are TRBV4-2 and TRBJ2-5; a possible D gene is TRBD2 (5 bases). Germline values: CDR1 LGHNA, CDR2 YNFKEQ. CDR3 length: 14 residues. V lost 8 bases, J lost 0 bases, and 13 bases lay in between. CDR3 region: CASSGVSDQETQYF. CDR3 DNA: TGTGCCAGCTCCGGGGTTTCGGACCAAGAGACCCAGTACTTC.

This clone was counted a few times. The chain combines TRBV13 with TRBJ2-7; 7 positions agree with TRBD2. The CDR3 is made up of 15 amino acids. Unmatched junction bases numbered 10, after V lost 5 bases and J lost 3 bases. CDR1 PRHDT and CDR2 FYEKMQ come from the germline V gene (reference sequence). The CDR3 spells CASSLAEGILYEQYF. In DNA form, the CDR3 reads TGTGCCAGCAGCCTAGCGGAGGGGATACTCTACGAGCAGTACTTC.

V is TRBV19 and J is TRBJ1-2; 9 nucleotides align to TRBD1. The CDR3 is made up of 16 amino acids. In germline, CDR1 is LNHDA, CDR2 SQIVND (reference sequence). The ends lost 3 bases at V and 7 bases at J; junction bases unmatched: 12. CDR3 in amino acids: CASSIARKDRGGGYTF. In nucleotides, the CDR3 is TGTGCCAGTAGTATCGCTCGAAAGGACAGGGGTGGTGGCTACACCTTC. Based on the CDR3 plus reference TRBV19 and TRBJ1-2, the full variable domain is DGGITQSPKYLFRKEGQNVTLSCEQNLNHDAMYWYRQDPGQGLRLIYYSQIVNDFQKGDIAEGYSVSREKKESFPLTVTSAQKNPTAFYLCASSIARKDRGGGYTFGSGTRLTVV.